These 20 T cell receptor beta chains were sequenced from one sample in a study of blood T cell repertoires in COVID-19 (TCRdb year 2020). The receptor library was made with the immunoSEQ multiplex PCR assay. The table comes from immuneACCESS by way of TCRdb, which keeps in-frame sequences with V and J called. Part of the clones is missing from these tables; in studies checked, under half for an unresolved V gene and the rest for unknown reasons. The sample table shows approximately 290,000 clones, and 80% to 85% are seen once. The ten largest clones represent 15% to 17% of the sample. The material sequenced was peripheral blood. These TCRs come from a person aged 65 to 79 with COVID-19, enrolled during active disease.

CDR3 region: CASRTDSGRGFGNEQFF. Written as DNA, the CDR3 is TGTGCCAGCAGAACCGACTCGGGGCGGGGGTTCGGCAATGAGCAGTTCTTC. J is TRBJ2-1 and V is TRBV28; TRBD2 matches at 7 bases. Germline V gene sequence: CDR1 MDHEN, CDR2 SYDVKM. The CDR3 totals 17 residues. V lost 6 bases and J lost 6; bases outside the gene matches: 17.

The chain employs TRBV9 and TRBJ2-2; 11 bases align to TRBD2. Trimming removed 7 bases from V and 2 bases from J; junction bases left unmatched: 10. CDR3 length: 17 residues. The germline gives CDR1 SGDLS, CDR2 YYNGEE. The CDR3 DNA reads as TGTGCCAGCTACCCGATCGGGACTAGCGGTAACACCGGGGAGCTGTTTTTT. It is translated as CASYPIGTSGNTGELFF.

This sequence joins TRBV10-3 and TRBJ1-1; 9 positions agree with TRBD1. Losses at the gene ends were 6 bases for V and 2 bases for J; bases not matched to a gene: 7. CDR3 length equals 15 residues. Germline loops: CDR1 ENHRY, CDR2 SYGVKD. The CDR3 nucleotides are TGTGCCATCAGCACCCCGGGACAGGGAAACACTGAAGCTTTCTTT. Protein sequence: CAISTPGQGNTEAFF.

This chain's CDR3 is CASSTRTGVETQYF. CDR3 nucleotides: TGTGCCAGTAGTACCCGGACAGGAGTAGAGACCCAGTACTTC. This chain uses TRBV19 with TRBJ2-5; 7 positions agree with TRBD1. This CDR3 comprises 14 residues. Germline assignment: CDR1 LNHDA and CDR2 SQIVND (reference sequence). The V segment lost 4 bases and the J segment 4 bases; nucleotides outside the gene matches: 6.

The V gene is TRBV6-2 or TRBV6-3, the J gene TRBJ2-1; 8 bases match TRBD2. Germline V gene sequence: CDR1 MNHEY, CDR2 SVGEGT. The V and J ends lost 2 bases and 8 bases, in that order; junction bases with no gene match: 8. The CDR3 spans 15 residues. This CDR3 reads CASSYRAGGLDEQFF. Written as DNA, the CDR3 is TGTGCCAGCAGTTACCGGGCGGGGGGATTGGATGAGCAGTTCTTC.

V and J are TRBV6-6 and TRBJ2-7; the D gene is possibly TRBD2 (6 bases). The CDR3 runs to 13 residues. Trimming took 7 bases from V and 6 from J, leaving 16 bases between them. CDR1 is MNHNY and CDR2 is SVGAGI in the germline V gene (reference sequence). The CDR3 reads CASKSGGGVEQYF. The CDR3 nucleotides read TGTGCCAGCAAGAGTGGAGGCGGGGTCGAGCAGTACTTC.

This clone came up a few times. The chain employs TRBV18 and TRBJ1-5; TRBD1 agrees at 9 bases. The germline V gene encodes CDR1 KGHSH and CDR2 LQKENI. The CDR3 covers 17 residues. V shed 5 bases, J shed 1 base, and the junction held 9 bases outside the gene matches. For the CDR3, the DNA is TGTGCCAGCTCATCGACAGGGGGGCAGAGGAGCAATCAGCCCCAGCATTTT. It yields the protein CASSSTGGQRSNQPQHF.

The chain employs TRBV7-2 and TRBJ1-4, with TRBD1 matching over 7 bases. V lost 2 bases to trimming and J lost 8 bases; unmatched junction nucleotides: 11. Per the germline V gene, CDR1 is SGHTA and CDR2 is FQGNSA. The CDR3 sequence is 16 residues long. The CDR3 DNA follows: TGTGCCAGCAGCTTAAGGGGGACAGCAACGTCCGAAAAACTGTTTTTT. This translates into CASSLRGTATSEKLFF.

The gene calls are TRBV18 and TRBJ1-3; 7 bases line up with TRBD1. This CDR3 is built from 14 residues. V dropped 4 bases and J dropped 1; count of bases not matched to a gene: 1. The germline CDR1 and CDR2 sequences are KGHSH and LQKENI. Written as DNA, the CDR3 is TGTGCCAGCTCACTGACAGGGTCTGGAAACACCATATATTTT. Translation gives CASSLTGSGNTIYF.

V gene TRBV27 combines with J gene TRBJ1-5; D is unclear. The germline CDR1 and CDR2 sequences are MNHEY and SMNVEV (reference sequence). Trimming left V 1 base short and J 5 bases short, with 6 bases between. This CDR3 has 13 residues. The CDR3 is CASSLLQDQPQHF. In DNA form, the CDR3 reads TGTGCCAGCAGTTTATTGCAGGATCAGCCCCAGCATTTT.

This chain links TRBV14 with TRBJ2-7, with TRBD2 as a possible D gene (6 bases). The CDR3 runs 13 residues. V shed 6 bases and J shed 9 bases, with 18 bases lying between them. CDR1 is SGHDN and CDR2 is FVKESK in the germline V gene. CDR3 amino acids: CASRYGGASRQYF. The CDR3 DNA is TGTGCCAGCAGGTATGGAGGGGCTTCGCGGCAGTACTTC.

With respect to this clone: At one end, the junction sequence differs from germline, possibly due to a read error. This chain links TRBV2 with TRBJ2-1, with D perhaps matching TRBD2 (7 bases). Germline V CDR1 and CDR2: SNHLY, FYNNEI. The CDR3 sequence is 14 residues long. CDR3 sequence (DNA): TGTGCCAGCTGTGAAGGGCGGGGGCTGGGGGAGCAGTTCTTC. Translated: CASCEGRGLGEQFF. The full variable domain, its missing parts supplied by reference TRBV2 and TRBJ2-1, is EPEVTQTPSHQVTQMGQEVILRCVPISNHLYFYWYRQILGQKVEFLVSFYNNEISEKSEIFDDQFSVERPDGSNFTLKIRSTKLEDSAMYFCASCEGRGLGEQFFGPGTRLTVL.

This rearrangement joins TRBV9 to TRBJ2-5, with D maybe TRBD1 (6 bases). Trimming took off 4 bases at V and 2 bases at J, with 12 bases between the two ends. This CDR3 spans 14 amino acids. The germline V gene has CDR1 SGDLS and CDR2 YYNGEE. CDR3 in amino acids: CASSRRQAQETQYF. The DNA for the CDR3 is TGTGCCAGCAGCAGAAGACAGGCACAAGAGACCCAGTACTTC. Full variable domain (remainder filled in from reference TRBV9 and TRBJ2-5): DSGVTQTPKHLITATGQRVTLRCSPRSGDLSVYWYQQSLDQGLQFLIQYYNGEERAKGNILERFSAQQFPDLHSELNLSSLELGDSALYFCASSRRQAQETQYFGPGTRLLVL.

The J gene is TRBJ2-1, the V gene TRBV3-1 (or the pseudogene TRBV3-2), with TRBD2 identical over 8 bases. J lost 5 bases, V lost 4 bases, and 7 bases had no gene match. The CDR3 is 15 residues long. The V gene's germline CDR1 is LGHDT and CDR2 YNNKEL (reference sequence). This CDR3 is CASSRPSGPHNEQFF. CDR3 in DNA: TGTGCCAGCAGCCGACCTAGCGGGCCCCACAATGAGCAGTTCTTC.

The chain has TRBV30 and TRBJ1-3; no clear D gene. Trimming took off 1 base at V and 1 base at J, with 11 bases between the two ends. Germline V gene sequence: CDR1 GTSNPN, CDR2 SVGIG (reference sequence). This CDR3 contains 15 residues. In nucleotides, the CDR3 is TGTGCCTGGAGTGGATTACCGCAGTCTGGAAACACCATATATTTT. Protein product: CAWSGLPQSGNTIYF.

This clone was seen ten or more times. The V gene is TRBV27, the J gene TRBJ2-1; D may be TRBD2 (5 bases). V was shortened by 2 bases and J by 9 bases, with 17 bases between the two germline ends. Per germline, CDR1 MNHEY and CDR2 SMNVEV (reference sequence). The CDR3 runs to 15 residues. CDR3 loop: CASSLMGESWGEQFF. CDR3 sequence (DNA): TGTGCCAGCAGTTTAATGGGAGAGTCCTGGGGTGAGCAGTTCTTC.

This clone has a handful of counts. This chain uses TRBV11-3 with TRBJ2-1, with 12 nucleotides matching TRBD2. CDR1 SGHNT and CDR2 YENEEA come from the germline V gene. The length of the CDR3 is 15 residues. The V and J ends lost 5 bases and 7 bases, in that order; junction bases with no gene match: 6. CDR3 DNA sequence: TGTGCCAGCAGCCCGACTAGCGGGGGATCTAATGAGCAGTTCTTC. Translation gives CASSPTSGGSNEQFF.

The table lists this clone with a few counts. J is TRBJ2-7 and V is TRBV7-3; 9 nucleotides match TRBD2. The CDR3 consists of 16 residues. Germline V gene lookup returns CDR1 SGHTA and CDR2 FQGTGA. V dropped 4 bases and J dropped 5; count of bases not matched to a gene: 12. CDR3 DNA: TGTGCCAGCAGCTCTGGGGGGAGCGGGAGGTGGCACGAGCAGTACTTC. Translating it yields CASSSGGSGRWHEQYF.

The chain employs TRBV18 and TRBJ1-5, with D unclear. V lost 6 bases, J lost 5 bases, and 17 bases lay in between. CDR1 is KGHSH, CDR2 LQKENI, per germline. This CDR3 is 15 amino acids long. CDR3 sequence (DNA): TGTGCCAGCTCCGAGGTACCGGGAGGCGATCAGCCCCAGCATTTT. Protein product: CASSEVPGGDQPQHF.

The rearrangement uses TRBV15 and TRBJ1-2; 10 bases fit TRBD1. Germline CDR1 reads LNHNV; CDR2 reads YYDKDF (reference sequence). The CDR3 is 14 amino acids. The ends lost 6 bases at V and 7 bases at J; junction bases unmatched: 8. The CDR3 coding sequence is TGTGCCACCAGAACGACAGGGGGCGCGGGTGGCTACACCTTC. Residues: CATRTTGGAGGYTF.